This passage covers 28 T cell receptor beta chains from one sample sequenced in a study of CD8+ T cells in alopecia areata. Extracted RNA was reverse transcribed into cDNA, the sequencing template. Sequencing used immunoSEQ multiplex PCR; TCRdb keeps in-frame clones, though not all of them. The sample lists over 14,000 clones, 55% to 70% seen once, with 11% in the top ten. Alopecia areata patients had lesional scalp punch biopsies and peripheral blood taken from them. This material consisted of skin, taken at week 0. The receptors were sampled from a human donor with alopecia areata.

J is TRBJ2-3 and V is TRBV29-1; 7 nucleotides agree with TRBD2. The CDR3 runs to 15 residues. The germline CDR1 and CDR2 sequences are SQVTM and ANQGSEA. Losses at the gene ends were 5 bases for V and 2 bases for J; bases not matched to a gene: 10. In DNA, the CDR3 is TGCAGCGTTCAGGACCCCCTAGCGGACACAGATACGCAGTATTTT. Protein sequence: CSVQDPLADTDTQYF.

The rearrangement joins TRBV7-9 to TRBJ1-3; D unclear. Trimming stripped 4 bases from V and 5 bases from J, with 18 bases between. Germline V gene lookup returns CDR1 SEHNR and CDR2 FQNEAQ (reference sequence). The CDR3 runs 16 residues. CDR3 DNA: TGTGCCAGCAGCTCCGCGGGGAGGGCAGAACGAAACACCATATATTTT. Translation: CASSSAGRAERNTIYF.

The genes are TRBV7-9 and TRBJ2-1; D unclear. CDR3 length: 11 amino acids. Trimming left V 0 bases short and J 9 bases short, with 3 bases between. Germline-derived CDR1 and CDR2 are SEHNR and FQNEAQ (reference sequence). The CDR3 DNA is TGTGCCAGCAGCTTAGCGTCTGAGCAGTTCTTC. Translating it yields CASSLASEQFF.

The CDR3 bases are TGTGCCAGCAGCACCGGGACAGGTCTGTCCGAGCAGTACTTC. Translation: CASSTGTGLSEQYF. The chain is built from TRBV5-8 and TRBJ2-5, with TRBD1 matching over 8 bases. TRBJ2-7 matches the DNA end more closely, so the J call is doubtful. The CDR3 extends over 14 amino acids. The V gene's germline CDR1 is SGHTS and CDR2 YDEGEE.

Concerning this clone itself: Other DNA sequences within the sample encode an identical CDR3. The genes are TRBV7-6 and TRBJ2-2, with 9 bases aligning to TRBD2. From germline, CDR1 is SGHVS and CDR2 FNYEAQ. V lost 2 bases and J lost 0; bases outside the gene matches: 7. The CDR3 sequence is 18 residues long. The CDR3 region has the DNA TGTGCCAGCAGCTTACTCGCGGGGGGGCGTTCGAACACCGGGGAGCTGTTTTTT. Translation gives CASSLLAGGRSNTGELFF.

The chain is built from TRBV28 and TRBJ2-5, with TRBD2 matching 14 bases. This CDR3 has 15 residues. The trim removed 5 bases at V and 4 bases at J, leaving 3 bases unmatched. CDR1 is MDHEN and CDR2 is SYDVKM in the germline V gene. The CDR3 here is CASSPGLAGGETQYF. As DNA, the CDR3 is TGTGCCAGCAGTCCCGGACTAGCGGGGGGAGAGACCCAGTACTTC.

This chain uses TRBV18 with TRBJ1-5; D is unclear. The V end lost 3 bases, the J end lost 1 base, and 7 bases lay between the germline ends. The CDR3 is 14 amino acids. The germline V gene encodes CDR1 KGHSH and CDR2 LQKENI. The CDR3 DNA reads as TGTGCCAGCTCACCCGTGGTGAGCAATCAGCCCCAGCATTTT. Protein sequence: CASSPVVSNQPQHF. Based on the CDR3 plus reference TRBV18 and TRBJ1-5, the full variable domain is NAGVMQNPRHLVRRRGQEARLRCSPMKGHSHVYWYRQLPEEGLKFMVYLQKENIIDESGMPKERFSAEFPKEGPSILRIQQVVRGDSAAYFCASSPVVSNQPQHFGDGTRLSIL.

This clone was counted a single time. The chain is built from TRBV2 and TRBJ1-2; D is undetermined. This CDR3 comprises 15 residues. V shed 1 base and J shed 5 bases, with 14 bases lying between them. Germline V gene data show CDR1 as SNHLY and CDR2 as FYNNEI. The CDR3 DNA sequence: TGTGCCAGCAGTGAAGGGCCCTCTCCATCATATGGCTACACCTTC. This translates into CASSEGPSPSYGYTF.

This clone was counted only a few times. The rearrangement uses TRBV18 and TRBJ1-1; D gene ambiguous. The germline CDR1 and CDR2 sequences are KGHSH and LQKENI. The CDR3 is 16 amino acids. Between the trimmed V and J ends, which lost 2 bases and 1 base, there was a span of 14 bases. In DNA form, the CDR3 reads TGTGCCAGCTCACCAGGGATTTCTTCTTCGAACACTGAAGCTTTCTTT. It encodes CASSPGISSSNTEAFF.

The gene calls are TRBV7-8 and TRBJ2-3; 7 bases are shared with TRBD2. V dropped 5 bases and J dropped 4; count of bases not matched to a gene: 9. The length of the CDR3 is 15 residues. Per the germline V gene, CDR1 is SGHVS and CDR2 is FQNEAQ. The chain's CDR3 is CASSPPSGEPDTQYF. The CDR3 DNA reads as TGTGCCAGCAGCCCCCCCAGCGGGGAACCAGATACGCAGTATTTT. Full variable domain (outside the CDR3, taken from reference TRBV7-8 and TRBJ2-3): GAGVSQSPRYKVAKRGQDVALRCDPISGHVSLFWYQQALGQGPEFLTYFQNEAQLDKSGLPSDRFFAERPEGSVSTLKIQRTQQEDSAVYLCASSPPSGEPDTQYFGPGTRLTVL.

This chain uses TRBV6-4 with TRBJ2-2; weak D call: TRBD2 (5 bases). The CDR3 covers 14 residues. Trimming removed 4 bases from V and 3 bases from J, with 9 bases in between. Germline assignment: CDR1 MRHNA and CDR2 SNTAGT. CDR3 amino acids: CASSGESHTGELFF. CDR3 sequence (DNA): TGTGCCAGCAGTGGGGAGTCTCACACCGGGGAGCTGTTTTTT.

V is TRBV25-1 and J is TRBJ1-1; unclear D gene. V was clipped by 0 bases and J by 1 base, with 12 bases between them. There are 16 residues in the CDR3. CDR1 and CDR2 from the germline V gene are MGHDK and SYGVNS. CDR3 DNA: TGTGCCAGCAGTGAATATACTGTCGGTGGGAACACTGAAGCTTTCTTT. It is translated as CASSEYTVGGNTEAFF.

V and J are TRBV4-2 and TRBJ2-5; 10 bases map to TRBD1. The J call may be faulty, since TRBJ2-7 better matches the DNA end. CDR1 LGHNA and CDR2 YNFKEQ come from the germline V gene. The CDR3 has 17 residues. The CDR3 loop is CASSQDPVGTGDYEQYF. The CDR3 DNA is TGTGCCAGCAGCCAAGATCCAGTCGGGACAGGGGATTACGAGCAGTACTTC.

This clone was recorded a few times. The rearrangement links TRBV5-1 to TRBJ1-1, with D maybe TRBD1 (5 bases). CDR1 and CDR2 (germline): SGHRS, YFSETQ. The CDR3 has 16 residues. The germline V and J ends were trimmed by 2 bases and 4 bases, with 18 bases remaining between them. This CDR3 is CASSFFGGYLSTEAFF. CDR3 coding DNA: TGCGCCAGCAGCTTTTTTGGGGGTTACCTGAGCACTGAAGCTTTCTTT.

V is TRBV7-2 and J is TRBJ1-2, with no clear D. Per germline, CDR1 SGHTA and CDR2 FQGNSA. The ends were cut back, 4 bases at V and 8 bases at J, with 14 bases in the middle. CDR3 length: 13 residues. CDR3 DNA sequence: TGTGCCAGCAGCTCTACCTTGGGAGGGGGCTACACCTTC. Its protein product is CASSSTLGGGYTF.

This clone has just a few counts. The chain couples TRBV28 to TRBJ1-5; 8 nucleotides line up with TRBD1. Germline trimming cut 3 bases from V and 4 bases from J; bases unmatched to any gene: 23. The CDR3 totals 21 residues. Per the germline V gene, CDR1 is MDHEN and CDR2 is SYDVKM. The CDR3 protein is CASSLTFGQGEEWNRNQPQHF. As DNA, the CDR3 is TGTGCCAGCAGTTTGACTTTCGGACAGGGCGAGGAGTGGAACCGGAATCAGCCCCAGCATTTT.

V and J are TRBV10-2 and TRBJ2-7; the match to TRBD2 covers 8 bases. The germline V gene encodes CDR1 WSHSY and CDR2 SAAADI. This CDR3 is 14 amino acids long. V shed 7 bases and J 5 bases; nucleotides not matched to a gene: 10. The CDR3, as DNA: TGCGCCAGCAATTCGGGACTAGAGCCCGACGAGCAGTACTTC. Translation: CASNSGLEPDEQYF.

The V call is TRBV30, the J call TRBJ2-2, with D hard to call. CDR1 and CDR2 from the germline V gene are GTSNPN and SVGIG (reference sequence). The CDR3 has 12 residues. Between the trimmed V and J ends, which lost 3 bases and 3 bases, there was a span of 5 bases. The CDR3 is CAWSPYTGELFF. The CDR3 DNA is TGTGCCTGGAGCCCCTACACCGGGGAGCTGTTTTTT.

This clone showed up just a few times. This sequence joins TRBV11-2 and TRBJ2-2; D unclear. Trimming shortened V by 7 bases and J by 2 bases, and 8 bases separated the two germline ends. CDR1 is SGHAT and CDR2 is FQNNGV in the germline V gene. CDR3 length equals 13 residues. CDR3: CASKPFNTGELFF. CDR3 DNA: TGTGCCAGCAAGCCCTTTAACACCGGGGAGCTGTTTTTT.

This clone was recorded once. This chain links TRBV30 with TRBJ1-1; no firm D call. The V and J ends lost 1 base and 4 bases respectively, with 10 bases between them. Germline V gives CDR1 GTSNPN, CDR2 SVGIG (reference sequence). This CDR3 has 13 residues. The CDR3 is CAWSETPFTEAFF. In DNA form, the CDR3 reads TGTGCCTGGAGTGAGACCCCTTTCACTGAAGCTTTCTTT.

V usage is TRBV27 and J usage is TRBJ1-6, with D maybe TRBD1 (6 bases). The CDR3 length is 14 residues. Trimming removed 6 bases at V and 5 bases at J, with 11 bases between. Germline V gives CDR1 MNHEY, CDR2 SMNVEV (reference sequence). CDR3 bases: TGTGCCAGCAGACAGGGCCTCAATAATTCACCCCTCCACTTT. Amino acid sequence: CASRQGLNNSPLHF.

The rearrangement uses TRBV4-1 and TRBJ1-5; a possible D gene is TRBD1 (5 bases). This CDR3 is 18 amino acids long. Germline loops: CDR1 MGHRA, CDR2 YSYEKL. V was clipped by 1 base and J by 5 bases, with 21 bases between them. CDR3 sequence: CASSQVDMGLTLHQPQHF. In nucleotides, the CDR3 is TGCGCCAGCAGCCAAGTGGATATGGGACTCACACTACATCAGCCCCAGCATTTT.

V and J are TRBV19 and TRBJ1-5; D is unclear. Germline V gene data show CDR1 as LNHDA and CDR2 as SQIVND (reference sequence). Trimming removed 0 bases from V and 1 base from J, with 7 bases in between. The CDR3 covers 15 residues. The DNA for the CDR3 is TGTGCCAGTAGTATAGAACCGGGCAGCAATCAGCCCCAGCATTTT. Translation gives CASSIEPGSNQPQHF.

CDR3 residues: CASSSVWTSGGTDTQYF. The CDR3 DNA sequence: TGTGCCAGCAGCTCCGTGTGGACTAGCGGCGGCACAGATACGCAGTATTTT. The chain employs TRBV7-4 and TRBJ2-3; 10 positions match TRBD2. The CDR3 is 17 residues long. Germline trimming cut 4 bases from V and 1 base from J; bases unmatched to any gene: 8. Germline loops: CDR1 SGHVT, CDR2 SQSDAQ.

The chain joins TRBV6-4 to TRBJ1-1; TRBD1 matches at 8 bases. Germline loops: CDR1 MRHNA, CDR2 SNTAGT. The CDR3 loop spans 12 amino acids. Trimming cost V 9 bases and J 4 bases; bases outside gene matches: 4. In DNA, the CDR3 is TGTGCCAGTGACAGGGGAGGCACTGAAGCTTTCTTT. It translates to CASDRGGTEAFF.

The chain combines TRBV7-3 with TRBJ2-1; 12 nucleotides line up with TRBD2. The CDR3 consists of 15 residues. The junction had 6 bases not matched to a gene; V was cut back by 5 bases and J by 7 bases. Per the germline V gene, CDR1 is SGHTA and CDR2 is FQGTGA. The CDR3, as DNA: TGTGCCAGCAGCCAACTAGCGGGGGGTTTTAATGAGCAGTTCTTC. Its protein is CASSQLAGGFNEQFF.

J is TRBJ2-2 and V is TRBV4-3; perhaps TRBD1 as D (6 bases). The germline gives CDR1 LGHNA, CDR2 YSLEER. The CDR3 length is 15 residues. Trimming stripped 0 bases from V and 4 bases from J, with 9 bases between. CDR3 coding DNA: TGCGCCAGCAGCCAAGATCCAGGGGCCACCGGGGAGCTGTTTTTT. Its protein is CASSQDPGATGELFF.

On this clone: At one end the junction does not follow the germline gene, possibly because of a read error. The chain joins TRBV7-7 to TRBJ2-5; D possibly corresponds to TRBD1 (6 bases). Germline CDR1 SSHAT, CDR2 FNYEAQ (reference sequence). This CDR3 contains 14 residues. CDR3 protein: CASSQGQLQETQYF. CDR3 in DNA: TGTGCTAGCAGCCAAGGACAGTTACAAGAGACCCAGTACTTC.